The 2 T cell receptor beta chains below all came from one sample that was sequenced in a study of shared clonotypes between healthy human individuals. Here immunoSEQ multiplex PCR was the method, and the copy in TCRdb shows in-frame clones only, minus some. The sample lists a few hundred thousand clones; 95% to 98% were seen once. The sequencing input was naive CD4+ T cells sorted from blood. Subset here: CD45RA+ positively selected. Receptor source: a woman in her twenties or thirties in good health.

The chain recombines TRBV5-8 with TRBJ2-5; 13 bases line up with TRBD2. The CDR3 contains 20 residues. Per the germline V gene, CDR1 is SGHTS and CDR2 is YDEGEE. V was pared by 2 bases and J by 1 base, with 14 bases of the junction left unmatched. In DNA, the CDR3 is TGTGCCAGCAGCTTTTTCCGGACTAGCGGGAGAGGGGGGTTCCAAGAGACCCAGTACTTC. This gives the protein CASSFFRTSGRGGFQETQYF.

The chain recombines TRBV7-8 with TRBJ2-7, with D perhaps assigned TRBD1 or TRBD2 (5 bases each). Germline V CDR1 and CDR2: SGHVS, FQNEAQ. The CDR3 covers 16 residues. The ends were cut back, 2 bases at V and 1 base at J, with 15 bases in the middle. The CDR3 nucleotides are TGTGCCAGCAGCTTATTTGGGGGTGTCGTTTCCTACGAGCAGTACTTC. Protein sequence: CASSLFGGVVSYEQYF. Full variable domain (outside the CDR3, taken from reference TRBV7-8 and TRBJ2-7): GAGVSQSPRYKVAKRGQDVALRCDPISGHVSLFWYQQALGQGPEFLTYFQNEAQLDKSGLPSDRFFAERPEGSVSTLKIQRTQQEDSAVYLCASSLFGGVVSYEQYFGPGTRLTVT.